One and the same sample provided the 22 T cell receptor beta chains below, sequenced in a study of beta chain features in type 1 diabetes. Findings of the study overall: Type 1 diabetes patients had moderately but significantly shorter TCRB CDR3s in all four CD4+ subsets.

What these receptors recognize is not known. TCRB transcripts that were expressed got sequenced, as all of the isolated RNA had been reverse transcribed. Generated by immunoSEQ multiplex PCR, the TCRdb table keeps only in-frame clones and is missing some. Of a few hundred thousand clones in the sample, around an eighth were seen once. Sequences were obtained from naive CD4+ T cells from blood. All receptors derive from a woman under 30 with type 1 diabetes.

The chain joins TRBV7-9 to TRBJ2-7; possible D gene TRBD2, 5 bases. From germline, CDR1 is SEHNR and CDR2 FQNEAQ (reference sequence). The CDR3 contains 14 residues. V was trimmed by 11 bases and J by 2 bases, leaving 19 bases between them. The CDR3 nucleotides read TGTGCCGGAGGCTTTTCTGGAAATCCCTACGAGCAGTACTTC. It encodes CAGGFSGNPYEQYF.

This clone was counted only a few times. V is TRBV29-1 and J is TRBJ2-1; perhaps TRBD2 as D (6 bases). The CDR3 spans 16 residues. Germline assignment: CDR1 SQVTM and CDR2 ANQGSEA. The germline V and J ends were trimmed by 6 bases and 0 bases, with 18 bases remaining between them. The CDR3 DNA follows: TGCAGCGTAGACGAGGAGGGAGTGTACTCCTACAATGAGCAGTTCTTC. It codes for CSVDEEGVYSYNEQFF.

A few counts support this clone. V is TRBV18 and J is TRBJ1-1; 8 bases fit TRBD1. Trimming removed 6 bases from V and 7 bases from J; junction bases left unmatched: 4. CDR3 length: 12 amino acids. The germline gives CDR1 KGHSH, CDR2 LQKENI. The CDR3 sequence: CASSPGTGEAFF. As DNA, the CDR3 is TGTGCCAGCTCGCCCGGGACAGGTGAAGCTTTCTTT.

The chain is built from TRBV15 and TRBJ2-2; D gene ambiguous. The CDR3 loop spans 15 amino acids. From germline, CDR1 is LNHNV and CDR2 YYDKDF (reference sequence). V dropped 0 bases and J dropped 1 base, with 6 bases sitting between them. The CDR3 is CATSRDLVNTGELFF. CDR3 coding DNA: TGTGCCACCAGCAGAGATCTAGTGAACACCGGGGAGCTGTTTTTT.

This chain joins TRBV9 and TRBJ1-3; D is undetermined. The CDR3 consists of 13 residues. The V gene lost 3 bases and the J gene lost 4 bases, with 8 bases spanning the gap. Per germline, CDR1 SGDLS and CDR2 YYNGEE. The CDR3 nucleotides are TGTGCCAGCAGCGCCTGGGCCGGAAACACCATATATTTT. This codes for CASSAWAGNTIYF.

The CDR3, as DNA: TGTGCCTGGATGCTGGGCCTTACCGCCCAAGAGACCCAGTACTTC. Translation gives CAWMLGLTAQETQYF. V usage is TRBV30 and J usage is TRBJ2-5; D remains ambiguous. Deletions cut 4 bases from V and 1 base from J, with 16 bases between. The germline gives CDR1 GTSNPN, CDR2 SVGIG (reference sequence). The CDR3 sequence is 15 residues long. Full variable domain (rest looked up from reference TRBV30 and TRBJ2-5): SQTIHQWPATLVQPVGSPLSLECTVEGTSNPNLYWYRQAAGRGLQLLFYSVGIGQISSEVPQNLSASRPQDRQFILSSKKLLLSDSGFYLCAWMLGLTAQETQYFGPGTRLLVL.

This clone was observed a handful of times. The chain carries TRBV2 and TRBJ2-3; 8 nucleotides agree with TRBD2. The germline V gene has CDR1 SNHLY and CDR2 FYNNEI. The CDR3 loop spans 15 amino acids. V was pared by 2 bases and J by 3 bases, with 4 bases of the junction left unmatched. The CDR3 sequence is CASSENSGATDTQYF. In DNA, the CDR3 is TGTGCCAGCAGTGAAAATAGCGGGGCAACAGATACGCAGTATTTT.

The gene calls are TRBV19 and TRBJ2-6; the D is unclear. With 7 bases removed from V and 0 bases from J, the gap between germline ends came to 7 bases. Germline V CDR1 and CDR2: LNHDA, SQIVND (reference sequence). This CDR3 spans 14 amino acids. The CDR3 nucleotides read TGTGCCAGTAACGACTTCTCTGGGGCCAACGTCCTGACTTTC. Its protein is CASNDFSGANVLTF.

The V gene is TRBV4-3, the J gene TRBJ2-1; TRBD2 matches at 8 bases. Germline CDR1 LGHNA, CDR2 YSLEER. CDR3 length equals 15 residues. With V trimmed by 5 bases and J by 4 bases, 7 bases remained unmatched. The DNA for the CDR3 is TGCGCCAGCAGCAAGGAGCGGGGGACGTACAATGAGCAGTTCTTC. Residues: CASSKERGTYNEQFF.

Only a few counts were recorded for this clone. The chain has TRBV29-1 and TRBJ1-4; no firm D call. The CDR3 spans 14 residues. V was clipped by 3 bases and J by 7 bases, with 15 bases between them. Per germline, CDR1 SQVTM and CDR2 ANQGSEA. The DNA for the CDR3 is TGCAGCGTTGATCATCTGCGTACGGGTGAAAAACTGTTTTTT. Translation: CSVDHLRTGEKLFF.

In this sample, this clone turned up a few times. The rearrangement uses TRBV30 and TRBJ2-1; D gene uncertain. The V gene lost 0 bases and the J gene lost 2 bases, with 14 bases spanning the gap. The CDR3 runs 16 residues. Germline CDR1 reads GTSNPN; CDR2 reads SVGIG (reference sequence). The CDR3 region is CAWSVSGSSTYNEQFF. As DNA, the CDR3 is TGTGCCTGGAGTGTATCTGGTAGCTCTACCTACAATGAGCAGTTCTTC.

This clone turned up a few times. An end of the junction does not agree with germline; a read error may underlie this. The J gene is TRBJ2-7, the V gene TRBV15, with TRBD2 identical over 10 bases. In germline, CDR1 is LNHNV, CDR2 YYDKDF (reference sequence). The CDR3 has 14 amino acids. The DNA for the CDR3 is TGTGCCACCAGCAGAGATCGGACTAGCGGCCTAGACTGCTTC. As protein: CATSRDRTSGLDCF.

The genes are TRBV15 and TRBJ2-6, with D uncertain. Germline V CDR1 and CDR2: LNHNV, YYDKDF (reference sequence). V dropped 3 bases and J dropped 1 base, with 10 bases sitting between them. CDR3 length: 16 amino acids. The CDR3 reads CATSSWYISGANVLTF. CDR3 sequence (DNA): TGTGCCACCAGCAGCTGGTACATTTCTGGGGCCAACGTCCTGACTTTC.

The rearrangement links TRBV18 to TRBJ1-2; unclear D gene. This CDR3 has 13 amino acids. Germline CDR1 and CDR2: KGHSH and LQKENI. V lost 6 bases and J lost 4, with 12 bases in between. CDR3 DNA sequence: TGTGCCAGCTCCCTTAGACAAATCTATGGCTACACCTTC. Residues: CASSLRQIYGYTF.

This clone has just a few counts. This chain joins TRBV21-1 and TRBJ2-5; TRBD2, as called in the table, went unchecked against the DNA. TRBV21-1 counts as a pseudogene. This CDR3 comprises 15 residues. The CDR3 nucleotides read TGTGCCAGCAGCAACCTAGCGGATTACCAAGAGACCCAGTACTTC. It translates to CASSNLADYQETQYF.

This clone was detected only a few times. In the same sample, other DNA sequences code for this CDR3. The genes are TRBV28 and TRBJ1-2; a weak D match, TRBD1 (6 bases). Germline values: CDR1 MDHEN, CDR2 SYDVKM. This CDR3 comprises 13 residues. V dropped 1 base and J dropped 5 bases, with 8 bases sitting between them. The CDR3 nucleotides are TGTGCCAGCAGTTTATCAGGGGCATATGGCTACACCTTC. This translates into CASSLSGAYGYTF.

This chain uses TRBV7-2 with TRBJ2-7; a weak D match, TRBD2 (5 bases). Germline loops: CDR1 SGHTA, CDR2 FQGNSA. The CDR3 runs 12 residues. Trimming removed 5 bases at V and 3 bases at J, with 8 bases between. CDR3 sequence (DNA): TGTGCCAGCAGCCGGGGTGGCTACGAGCAGTACTTC. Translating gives CASSRGGYEQYF.

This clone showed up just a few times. The CDR3 DNA is TGTGCCAGCAGCCGAACTAGGGAGGGGGAGCTGTTTTTT. It specifies CASSRTREGELFF. This sequence joins TRBV7-3 and TRBJ2-2, with D maybe TRBD2 (5 bases). CDR1 SGHTA and CDR2 FQGTGA come from the germline V gene. V lost 5 bases, J lost 8 bases, and 12 bases lay in between. The CDR3 extends over 13 amino acids.

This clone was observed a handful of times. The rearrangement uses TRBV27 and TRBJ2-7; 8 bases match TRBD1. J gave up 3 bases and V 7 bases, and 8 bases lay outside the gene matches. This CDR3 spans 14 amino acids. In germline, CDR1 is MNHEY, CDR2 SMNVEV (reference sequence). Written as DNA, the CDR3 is TGTGCCAGCAACAGACAGGGGCCCAACTACGAGCAGTACTTC. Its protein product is CASNRQGPNYEQYF.

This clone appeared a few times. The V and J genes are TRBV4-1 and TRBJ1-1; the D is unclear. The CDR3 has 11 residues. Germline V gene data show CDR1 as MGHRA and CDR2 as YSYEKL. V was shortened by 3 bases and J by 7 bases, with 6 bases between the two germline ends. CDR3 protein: CASSQGREAFF. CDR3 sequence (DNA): TGCGCCAGCAGCCAGGGCCGTGAAGCTTTCTTT.

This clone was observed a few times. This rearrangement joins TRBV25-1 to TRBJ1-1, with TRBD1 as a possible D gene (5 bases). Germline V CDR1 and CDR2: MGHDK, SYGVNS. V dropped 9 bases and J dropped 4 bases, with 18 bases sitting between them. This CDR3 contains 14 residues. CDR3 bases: TGTGCCAGTCTACCCCAGGGTAGGGGCACTGAAGCTTTCTTT. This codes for CASLPQGRGTEAFF.

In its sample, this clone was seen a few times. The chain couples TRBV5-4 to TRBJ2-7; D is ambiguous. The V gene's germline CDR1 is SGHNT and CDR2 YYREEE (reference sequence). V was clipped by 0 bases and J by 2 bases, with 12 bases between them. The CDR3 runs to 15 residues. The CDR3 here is CASSLDGATAYEQYF. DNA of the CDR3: TGTGCCAGCAGCTTGGACGGAGCGACCGCCTACGAGCAGTACTTC.